The 4 T cell receptor beta chains in this list originate from one sample, sequenced in a study of cytomegalovirus exposure and HLA in healthy donors. PCR primers comprised 60 Vbeta and 13 Jbeta primers. Produced via immunoSEQ multiplex PCR; TCRdb's table is partial and in-frame only. The repertoire has about 120,000 clones, under 80% of them found once; the top ten carry 11%. The sequencing input was PBMCs. The receptor source for this set is a woman between 45 and 65 years old in good health and CMV-seropositive.

The sample holds one count of this clone. The V and J genes are TRBV19 and TRBJ2-4; D remains ambiguous. V gave up 3 bases and J gave up 5 bases, with 11 bases separating them. Germline-derived CDR1 and CDR2 are LNHDA and SQIVND (reference sequence). This CDR3 has 14 amino acids. CDR3 protein: CASSMGIVENIQYF. CDR3 nucleotide sequence: TGTGCCAGTAGTATGGGCATAGTCGAAAACATTCAGTACTTC.

The rearrangement links TRBV7-2 to TRBJ1-2, with D unresolved. The V gene lost 1 base and the J gene lost 4 bases, with 7 bases spanning the gap. This CDR3 comprises 13 residues. Germline loops: CDR1 SGHTA, CDR2 FQGNSA. The CDR3 DNA reads TGTGCCAGCAGCTTAGGGAGTATCTATGGCTACACCTTC. Translated, it gives CASSLGSIYGYTF.

The CDR3 protein is CASSPFGRARGEDGYTF. Here the CDR3 DNA reads TGTGCCAGCAGTCCGTTCGGCCGGGCCAGGGGTGAGGATGGCTACACCTTC. V is TRBV27 and J is TRBJ1-2; possible D gene TRBD1, 6 bases. Germline-derived CDR1 and CDR2 are MNHEY and SMNVEV (reference sequence). The CDR3 is made up of 17 amino acids. The V and J ends lost 5 bases and 6 bases respectively, with 25 bases between them.

The chain combines TRBV5-6 with TRBJ1-2, with 7 bases matching TRBD1. The CDR3 has 15 amino acids. Losses at the gene ends were 4 bases for V and 8 bases for J; bases not matched to a gene: 14. CDR1 is SGHDT and CDR2 is YYEEEE in the germline V gene. The CDR3 coding sequence is TGTGCCAGCAGCCCAGTGGGCGAGGGGGCGAGCGGCTACACCTTC. Translated: CASSPVGEGASGYTF.